The 30 T cell receptor beta chains given below trace back to one sample, sequenced in a study of blood T cell repertoires in COVID-19. Sequencing used immunoSEQ multiplex PCR; TCRdb keeps in-frame clones, though not all of them. The table records 250,000 to 300,000 clones, roughly 91% of them present only once. The material sequenced was peripheral blood. The receptors were gathered from a woman aged 30 to 39 with COVID-19, enrolled during active disease.

The chain couples TRBV2 to TRBJ1-5, with 9 nucleotides matching TRBD1. Germline V gene data show CDR1 as SNHLY and CDR2 as FYNNEI. V trimming: 6 bases; J trimming: 6 bases; junction bases outside the gene matches: 6. This CDR3 spans 14 amino acids. The CDR3: CASRQGAEGQPQHF. The CDR3 nucleotides are TGTGCCAGCAGACAGGGGGCAGAGGGTCAGCCCCAGCATTTT.

V usage is TRBV7-2 and J usage is TRBJ1-5; D call uncertain. The CDR3 is made up of 15 amino acids. The V end lost 2 bases, the J end lost 0 bases, and 8 bases lay between the germline ends. From germline, CDR1 is SGHTA and CDR2 FQGNSA. The CDR3 DNA is TGTGCCAGCAGCTTAAGTACTCTTAGCAATCAGCCCCAGCATTTT. The encoded protein is CASSLSTLSNQPQHF.

The V call is TRBV4-1, the J call TRBJ2-1; D perhaps matches TRBD2 (6 bases). The V end was cut by 3 bases, the J end by 4 bases, with 19 bases between. The CDR3 spans 17 residues. CDR1 MGHRA and CDR2 YSYEKL come from the germline V gene. The CDR3 bases are TGCGCCAGCAGCCACCCGTTGTTCGGGACTTCATACAATGAGCAGTTCTTC. The encoded protein is CASSHPLFGTSYNEQFF.

The chain links TRBV28 to TRBJ1-1; the match to TRBD1 covers 8 bases. The CDR3 length is 14 residues. Germline lookup yields CDR1 MDHEN and CDR2 SYDVKM. The trim removed 3 bases at V and 6 bases at J, leaving 6 bases unmatched. CDR3 in DNA: TGTGCCAGCAGTTTCAGGGGGCGCAATTCTGAAGCTTTCTTT. Protein: CASSFRGRNSEAFF.

The V call is TRBV27, the J call TRBJ2-7, with 8 bases identical to TRBD2. CDR1 is MNHEY and CDR2 is SMNVEV in the germline V gene (reference sequence). V was clipped by 5 bases and J by 4 bases; unmatched bases: 7. The CDR3 loop spans 14 amino acids. The CDR3, as DNA: TGTGCCAGCAGTCTAGCGGGTAATTTTTACGAGCAGTACTTC. This translates into CASSLAGNFYEQYF.

The chain uses TRBV4-2 and TRBJ1-1; no definite D call. The CDR3 is 14 amino acids. With 2 bases removed from V and 1 base from J, the gap between germline ends came to 8 bases. Germline loops: CDR1 LGHNA, CDR2 YNFKEQ. CDR3 coding DNA: TGTGCCAGCAGCCAACCCGCAGAGAACACTGAAGCTTTCTTT. This sequence encodes CASSQPAENTEAFF.

The rearrangement uses TRBV6-5 and TRBJ1-2; a possible D gene is TRBD1 (5 bases). The V gene's germline CDR1 is MNHEY and CDR2 SVGAGI. Between the trimmed V and J ends, which lost 10 bases and 8 bases, there was a span of 20 bases. The CDR3 extends over 13 amino acids. The chain's CDR3 is CAIGSGAPWGYTF. Written as DNA, the CDR3 is TGTGCCATCGGATCTGGGGCGCCTTGGGGCTACACCTTC.

This clone was found once. This chain uses TRBV6-5 with TRBJ1-6, with a tentative D call TRBD1 (5 bases). CDR1 and CDR2 (germline): MNHEY, SVGAGI. This CDR3 contains 14 residues. V was trimmed by 5 bases and J by 5 bases, leaving 10 bases between them. CDR3 nucleotides: TGTGCCAGCAGTCCCCAGGGAAATAATTCACCCCTCCACTTT. It translates to CASSPQGNNSPLHF.

This chain uses TRBV7-9 with TRBJ2-7; TRBD1 is a possible D gene (6 bases). V lost 3 bases, J lost 3 bases, and 9 bases lay in between. Per the germline V gene, CDR1 is SEHNR and CDR2 is FQNEAQ (reference sequence). The length of the CDR3 is 13 residues. The CDR3 region has the DNA TGTGCCAGCAGCTTGGACAGCTTCTACGAGCAGTACTTC. Encoded protein: CASSLDSFYEQYF.

The rearrangement links TRBV6-5 to TRBJ1-2; the D gene is possibly TRBD1 (5 bases). With 0 bases removed from V and 8 bases from J, the gap between germline ends came to 19 bases. CDR1 is MNHEY, CDR2 SVGAGI, per germline. The CDR3 is made up of 16 amino acids. Here the CDR3 reads CASSYSSWGEAQGYTF. CDR3 in DNA: TGTGCCAGCAGTTACTCGAGTTGGGGGGAGGCACAGGGCTACACCTTC.

J is TRBJ2-7 and V is TRBV2; D unresolved. Looked up from germline, CDR1 is SNHLY and CDR2 is FYNNEI. The CDR3 loop spans 12 amino acids. The germline V and J ends were trimmed by 8 bases and 1 base, with 9 bases remaining between them. The DNA of the CDR3 is TGTGCCAGCGCCCGAGGATCCTACGAGCAGTACTTC. Residues: CASARGSYEQYF. Full variable domain (rest looked up from reference TRBV2 and TRBJ2-7): EPEVTQTPSHQVTQMGQEVILRCVPISNHLYFYWYRQILGQKVEFLVSFYNNEISEKSEIFDDQFSVERPDGSNFTLKIRSTKLEDSAMYFCASARGSYEQYFGPGTRLTVT.

This clone occurred once. J is TRBJ1-6 and V is TRBV11-2; 8 bases are a match to TRBD1. The V segment lost 5 bases and the J segment 8 bases; nucleotides outside the gene matches: 5. The germline V gene has CDR1 SGHAT and CDR2 FQNNGV. The CDR3 totals 14 residues. Here the CDR3 DNA reads TGTGCCAGCAGCCGAAACAGGGGGGATTCACCCCTCCACTTT. It codes for CASSRNRGDSPLHF.

The CDR3 region has the DNA TGTGCCAGCACCATAACCCAGGGGGCGGGAAACACCATATATTTT. Translated: CASTITQGAGNTIYF. This sequence joins TRBV6-5 and TRBJ1-3; TRBD1 matches 8 bases. CDR1 and CDR2 from the germline V gene are MNHEY and SVGAGI. This CDR3 has 15 amino acids. The V and J ends lost 7 bases and 4 bases, in that order; junction bases with no gene match: 9.

A single count supports this clone. The genes are TRBV18 and TRBJ1-2, with TRBD1 matching over 8 bases. The CDR3 loop spans 16 amino acids. Germline assignment: CDR1 KGHSH and CDR2 LQKENI. The V segment lost 2 bases and the J segment 3 bases; nucleotides outside the gene matches: 8. DNA of the CDR3: TGTGCCAGCTCACCATCAGGGGGCGGATTTGACTATGGCTACACCTTC. It translates to CASSPSGGGFDYGYTF. The full variable domain, rest sourced from reference TRBV18 and TRBJ1-2, is NAGVMQNPRHLVRRRGQEARLRCSPMKGHSHVYWYRQLPEEGLKFMVYLQKENIIDESGMPKERFSAEFPKEGPSILRIQQVVRGDSAAYFCASSPSGGGFDYGYTFGSGTRLTVV.

This chain's CDR3 is CASSPDSFEAFF. The CDR3 bases are TGTGCCAGCAGCCCCGACAGTTTTGAAGCTTTCTTT. This chain connects TRBV3-1 (or the pseudogene TRBV3-2) to TRBJ1-1; tentatively, D is TRBD1 (5 bases). CDR3 size: 12 residues. Trimming removed 4 bases at V and 7 bases at J, with 10 bases between. The germline V gene has CDR1 LGHDT and CDR2 YNNKEL (reference sequence).

This clone has only one observation. The rearrangement links TRBV5-6 to TRBJ2-5; D is possibly TRBD2 (5 bases). Between the trimmed V and J ends, which lost 1 base and 5 bases, there was a span of 12 bases. The CDR3 is 14 residues long. Per germline, CDR1 SGHDT and CDR2 YYEEEE. This CDR3 reads CASSLLGSVETQYF. CDR3 nucleotides: TGTGCCAGCAGCTTGCTAGGGAGCGTGGAGACCCAGTACTTC.

The chain links TRBV29-1 to TRBJ1-4, with 9 nucleotides matching TRBD1. CDR3 length: 13 residues. Unmatched junction bases numbered 7, after V lost 7 bases and J lost 7 bases. Germline-derived CDR1 and CDR2 are SQVTM and ANQGSEA. CDR3: CSAQYRGREKLFF. The CDR3 region has the DNA TGCAGCGCACAGTACAGGGGGCGTGAAAAACTGTTTTTT.

The V and J genes are TRBV18 and TRBJ2-4; 10 bases are a match to TRBD2. Germline V gene sequence: CDR1 KGHSH, CDR2 LQKENI. The length of the CDR3 is 19 residues. V lost 5 bases to trimming and J lost 7 bases; unmatched junction nucleotides: 20. CDR3 coding DNA: TGTGCCAGCTCATCGCTTGGGGTAGCGGGGGGCTCATCACAGAACATTCAGTACTTC. Translation gives CASSSLGVAGGSSQNIQYF.

The chain links TRBV4-2 to TRBJ2-3; TRBD2 agrees at 11 bases. V was clipped by 3 bases and J by 5 bases; unmatched bases: 4. From germline, CDR1 is LGHNA and CDR2 YNFKEQ. The CDR3 consists of 15 residues. CDR3 coding DNA: TGTGCCAGCAGCCATAGCGGGGGGGAAGTAGATACGCAGTATTTT. This gives the protein CASSHSGGEVDTQYF.

This clone was observed many times. This rearrangement joins TRBV6-4 to TRBJ1-5; TRBD1 might be the D (6 bases). CDR1 and CDR2 from the germline V gene are MRHNA and SNTAGT. The CDR3 spans 12 residues. Trimming took off 4 bases at V and 7 bases at J, with 8 bases between the two ends. The CDR3 nucleotides read TGTGCCAGCAGTGGACAGGTCCAGCCCCAGCATTTT. Translated, it gives CASSGQVQPQHF.

The chain has TRBV27 and TRBJ2-7; D is possibly TRBD2 (6 bases). Trimming took off 2 bases at V and 6 bases at J, with 8 bases between the two ends. Germline CDR1 MNHEY, CDR2 SMNVEV (reference sequence). The CDR3 has 12 residues. CDR3 sequence: CASSLMGGEQYF. The CDR3 bases are TGTGCCAGCAGTTTAATGGGAGGCGAGCAGTACTTC.

V usage is TRBV6-2 or TRBV6-3 and J usage is TRBJ1-5, with 7 nucleotides matching TRBD1. The germline CDR1 and CDR2 sequences are MNHEY and SVGEGT. Unmatched junction bases numbered 2, after V lost 0 bases and J lost 9 bases. The length of the CDR3 is 13 residues. The CDR3 nucleotides are TGTGCCAGCAGTTACTCGACAGGGAGGCCCCAGCATTTT. It yields the protein CASSYSTGRPQHF.

The chain recombines TRBV2 with TRBJ1-2; perhaps TRBD1 as D (6 bases). The V and J ends lost 2 bases and 3 bases respectively, with 10 bases between them. CDR1 and CDR2 from the germline V gene are SNHLY and FYNNEI. The CDR3 consists of 14 residues. The CDR3 DNA sequence: TGTGCCAGCAGTGAATGGCAGGGGTACTATGGCTACACCTTC. Amino acid sequence: CASSEWQGYYGYTF.

There are a few counts of this clone. In the same sample, other DNA sequences code for this CDR3. The gene calls are TRBV5-4 and TRBJ2-5, with 7 bases fitting TRBD2. Per the germline V gene, CDR1 is SGHNT and CDR2 is YYREEE (reference sequence). The J segment lost 1 base and the V segment lost 0 bases, leaving 0 bases of the junction unmatched. The CDR3 consists of 14 residues. For the CDR3, the DNA is TGTGCCAGCAGCTTGGCGGGGGGCCAAGAGACCCAGTACTTC. Translation gives CASSLAGGQETQYF.

Comments on this clone: This specimen includes other DNA sequences encoding the same CDR3. The V gene is TRBV5-4, the J gene TRBJ2-7; D might be TRBD1 (5 bases). Per germline, CDR1 SGHNT and CDR2 YYREEE (reference sequence). V was clipped by 0 bases and J by 2 bases, with 6 bases between them. The CDR3 spans 13 residues. The CDR3 here is CASSLAGTYEQYF. The CDR3 DNA reads TGTGCCAGCAGCTTGGCAGGGACCTACGAGCAGTACTTC.

The chain links TRBV6-5 to TRBJ2-7; no clear D gene. CDR1 is MNHEY and CDR2 is SVGAGI in the germline V gene. Trimming stripped 6 bases from V and 7 bases from J, with 7 bases between. The CDR3 sequence is 10 residues long. The CDR3 sequence is CASSLNEQYF. The CDR3 coding sequence is TGTGCCAGCAGCTTAAATGAGCAGTACTTC.

The chain uses TRBV6-5 and TRBJ1-3; no clear D. Between the trimmed V and J ends, which lost 6 bases and 0 bases, there was a span of 3 bases. This CDR3 spans 12 amino acids. The germline gives CDR1 MNHEY, CDR2 SVGAGI. The DNA of the CDR3 is TGTGCCAGCAGCAACTCTGGAAACACCATATATTTT. Its translation is CASSNSGNTIYF.

The gene calls are TRBV11-2 and TRBJ1-3; D is perhaps TRBD1 (5 bases). V shed 3 bases and J shed 2 bases, with 8 bases lying between them. The CDR3 covers 14 residues. Germline V gene data show CDR1 as SGHAT and CDR2 as FQNNGV. CDR3 nucleotides: TGTGCCAGCAGCTTTAAGGGGACTGGAAACACCATATATTTT. Its translation: CASSFKGTGNTIYF.

This clone was detected only once. The V and J genes are TRBV24-1 and TRBJ1-2; 9 positions match TRBD1. V was clipped by 2 bases and J by 6 bases; unmatched bases: 6. The CDR3 runs 15 residues. The V gene's germline CDR1 is KGHDR and CDR2 SFDVKD. CDR3 nucleotides: TGTGCCACCAGTGATTCGAGGGGGACAGGGAATGGCTACACCTTC. Amino acids: CATSDSRGTGNGYTF.

The V and J genes are TRBV14 and TRBJ2-7; perhaps TRBD1 as D (6 bases). Germline values: CDR1 SGHDN, CDR2 FVKESK. Trimming shortened V by 4 bases and J by 5 bases, and 15 bases separated the two germline ends. The length of the CDR3 is 14 residues. The CDR3 here is CASSPLPRGDEQYF. The CDR3 bases are TGTGCCAGCAGCCCACTCCCCAGGGGTGACGAGCAGTACTTC.